The rows below give T cell receptor beta chains drawn from one sample of a study of regulatory T cells in long-lasting Graves disease. Using its own MiXCR run on the multiplex PCR reads, TCRdb lists one record per CDR3 protein. This sample has fewer than 650,000 distinct CDR3 sequences, with more than 15% found just once. These data were also filed under a second study, of T cells in Graves' hyperthyroidism and ophthalmopathy.

This specimen consisted of peripheral blood mononuclear cells (PBMCs), obtained at new diagnosis, from a patient treated with antithyroid drugs. Receptor source: a man in his late teens or twenties with Graves disease. The CDR3 runs from the conserved cysteine through the conserved F or W. A D gene is named only where the DNA matches it firmly. Clone size is given for some rows only: seen once, a few or many times, or a class if the clone is expanded.

j_call clone_size v_call d_call cdr3_nt cdr3_aa
TRBJ1-1 . TRBV5-1 . TGCGCCAGCAGCTTGGAGCCATGGGATCCTGGCGCTTTCTTT CASSLEPWDPGAFF
TRBJ1-5 many TRBV28 . TGTGCCAGCCGCTTACATTTTACAGAGGAGCCCCAGCATTTT CASRLHFTEEPQHF
TRBJ2-4 few TRBV20-1 TRBD2 TGCAGTGCTAGAGACGGGACTAGCGGGTGGAAAAACATTCAGTACTTC CSARDGTSGWKNIQYF
TRBJ1-6 . TRBV20-1 . TGCAGTGCTAGAGATTTTTCGGGGGGCCTCGCCCCCTATAATTCACCCCTCCACTTT CSARDFSGGLAPYNSPLHF
TRBJ2-7 many TRBV12-3/TRBV12-4 . TGTGCCACCTCTTTCGGGAGCACAGGCGAGCAGTACTTC CATSFGSTGEQYF
TRBJ1-2 . TRBV12-3/TRBV12-4 . TGTGCCAGCAGCCGCAGAGGTTTTGGGGGCTACACCTTC CASSRRGFGGYTF
TRBJ2-2 . TRBV19 . TGTGCCAGTAGGGCCAGGGAGGACACCGGGGAGCTGTTTTTT CASRAREDTGELFF
TRBJ1-2 many TRBV30 . TGTGCCTGGGAGACCCGCCGTGAGACTAACTATGGCTACACCTTC CAWETRRETNYGYTF
TRBJ1-2 . TRBV15 . TGTGCCACCAGCAGAGGAGGGACAAGTAACTATGGCTACACCTTC CATSRGGTSNYGYTF
TRBJ2-1 many TRBV20-1 TRBD1 TGCAGTGCTAGAGATCGGACAGGGGGAGAAGAGCAGTTCTTC CSARDRTGGEEQFF
TRBJ2-3 many TRBV12-3/TRBV12-4 . TGTGCCAGCAGCCCGGGGGTTCGGGGGAGAGGCGATACGCAGTATTTT CASSPGVRGRGDTQYF
TRBJ2-2 . TRBV29-1 TRBD2 TGCAGCGGTAGACTAGCGGGAGGCGGGGAGCTGTTTTTT CSGRLAGGGELFF
TRBJ2-5 few TRBV20-1 TRBD2 TGCAGTGCGCACACTAGCGGCCAAGAGACCCAGTACTTC CSAHTSGQETQYF
TRBJ1-6 . TRBV6-1 TRBD1 TGTGCCAGCAAGGGGACAGGGGCTTCACCCCTCCACTTT CASKGTGASPLHF
TRBJ2-3 few TRBV7-2 . TGTGTCAGCAGCTTAGGCTATACCCCTCGGGATACGCAGTATTTT CVSSLGYTPRDTQYF
TRBJ2-3 few TRBV20-1 . TGCAGTGCACGTCGGCCGGACGGGGCAGATACGCAGTATTTT CSARRPDGADTQYF
TRBJ2-3 . TRBV5-1 . TGCGCCAGCAGCCATAGCGGTCGCCCCACAGATACGCAGTATTTT CASSHSGRPTDTQYF